The clone carrying this T cell receptor (beta chain) is a singleton in its sample. Original analysis: Amplification with reference gene primers provided the estimates of nucleated cell counts. TCRdb keeps only in-frame clones here, not all; method: immunoSEQ multiplex PCR. The V and J calls and clone size were taken over from that table, and D and trimming were inferred from the DNA. The repertoire has tens of thousands of clones, 70% to 90% of them found once; the top ten carry roughly 5.3%. This entry comes from a study of blood T cell repertoires in COVID-19. Study details: Both acute and convalescent COVID-19 samples were obtained from the United States, Italy and Spain. PBMCs, B-cell-depleted T cells, or T cells provided the cDNA or gDNA that made up the material.

Sequencing was done on a sample of peripheral blood. This receptor was taken from a woman older than 75 with active or convalescent COVID-19.

CDR3 in DNA: TGTGCCAGCAGCGAGACAGAGGACGGCTACACCTTC. Translation: CASSETEDGYTF. V usage is TRBV7-9 and J usage is TRBJ1-2; possibly TRBD1 for D (5 bases). The CDR3 extends over 12 amino acids. Germline values: CDR1 SEHNR, CDR2 FQNEAQ (reference sequence). The V end lost 5 bases, the J end lost 8 bases, and 12 bases lay between the germline ends.